The 2 T cell receptor beta chains below were found in one sample sequenced in a study of chemoradiotherapy in HPV16-positive cancers. This table comes from immunoSEQ multiplex PCR, and its TCRdb copy is limited to in-frame clones, with some not included. The sample records some 32,000 clones, 80% to 90% being singletons. Sample: blood, taken from a patient who underwent chemoradiotherapy. All receptors derive from a human donor with HPV-associated anogenital cancer.

V is TRBV11-2 and J is TRBJ1-2; D unclear. Per germline, CDR1 SGHAT and CDR2 FQNNGV. The length of the CDR3 is 12 residues. Between the trimmed V and J ends, which lost 5 bases and 4 bases, there was a span of 8 bases. The CDR3 loop reads CASSAELYGYTF. The DNA for the CDR3 is TGTGCCAGCAGCGCAGAACTCTATGGCTACACCTTC.

The CDR3 here is CASSLAGTGVANTEAFF. CDR3 coding DNA: TGCGCCAGCAGCTTGGCGGGAACAGGGGTGGCGAACACTGAAGCTTTCTTT. The chain recombines TRBV5-1 with TRBJ1-1; 7 bases align to TRBD1. With V trimmed by 0 bases and J by 1 base, 9 bases remained unmatched. The CDR3 sequence is 17 residues long. Germline-derived CDR1 and CDR2 are SGHRS and YFSETQ.